The clone carrying this T cell receptor (beta chain) was seen a single time. What it binds is not known. Unexposed donor CD4+ T cells date from 2011-2018, before the COVID-19 pandemic. CD4+ T cells were isolated from the cells after around eleven days of culture. The CDR3 contains 12 residues. The V and J ends lost 2 bases and 9 bases, in that order; junction bases with no gene match: 4. Germline V gene sequence: CDR1 MNHEY, CDR2 SMNVEV (reference sequence). Some clones are missing from TCRdb's copy, which holds only in-frame ones; the method was immunoSEQ multiplex PCR. The table has roughly 19,000 clones, under 85% seen once. The data were taken from a study of CD4 T cells in relation to SARS-CoV-2 and coronaviruses.

Input material: CD4+ T cells from PBMCs, cultured in vitro. The sequence came from a human donor in good health. The chain joins TRBV27 to TRBJ2-7; TRBD2 matches at 7 bases. The CDR3 sequence: CASSLRGEGQYF. The CDR3 DNA sequence: TGTGCCAGCAGTTTACGGGGGGAGGGGCAGTACTTC.